What follows describes a single T cell receptor beta chain. V lost 5 bases, J lost 8 bases, and 9 bases stayed unmatched. This CDR3 is 15 amino acids long. Germline V gene data show CDR1 as MDHEN and CDR2 as SYDVKM. The treatment: oral pan-JAK inhibitor, 5-10 mg twice daily. cDNA serving as the sequencing template came from extracted, reverse transcribed RNA. TCRdb's table, derived via immunoSEQ multiplex PCR, lists solely in-frame clones and lacks some. The sample consists of 190,000 or so clones, about three fifths of them appearing once. The sample comes from a study of CD8+ T cells in alopecia areata. Study-level information: Affected scalp percentage gauged treated patients' severity.

This sample comprised CD8+ T cells sorted from blood, obtained at week 24, from a patient treated with tofacitinib. The receptor comes from a human donor with alopecia areata. J is TRBJ1-2 and V is TRBV28; 12 nucleotides align to TRBD1. CDR3 nucleotide sequence: TGTGCCAGCAGTAGCAGACCCGGGACAGGGGGCGGCTACACCTTC. It yields the protein CASSSRPGTGGGYTF.